This section outlines one TCR beta chain sequence together with its context. Its antigen remains unidentified. Germline CDR1 reads MNHNY; CDR2 reads SVGAGI (reference sequence). The CDR3 is 14 residues long. V shed 6 bases and J shed 2 bases, with 13 bases lying between them. The sample comes from a study of OX40 agonist ivuxolimab in advanced cancers. Points from the study as a whole: The antigens recognized by the expanded peripheral T cells, that is their antigen specificity, were not determined.

The data were produced by immunoSEQ multiplex PCR, yet TCRdb's version contains in-frame clones alone and is incomplete. The sample yields 45,000 to 75,000 clones, around 79% seen once. The chain couples TRBV6-6 to TRBJ2-5, with D maybe TRBD1 (5 bases). This clonotype was obtained from an adult with an advanced solid tumor such as melanoma, head and neck, liver or kidney cancer. The sample was CD4+ or CD8+ T cells sorted from blood, taken in a trial of the OX40 agonist ivuxolimab. The CDR3 loop reads CASSRYDSQETQYF. The CDR3 DNA reads TGTGCCAGCAGCCGATACGACAGTCAAGAGACCCAGTACTTC.